One sample yielded the 23 T cell receptor beta chains listed below, sequenced in a study of shared clonotypes between healthy human individuals. Naive CD8 populations comprised CD45RO-negative cells positively selected for CCR7, excluding terminally differentiated effector memory CD45RA+ cells. The protocol was immunoSEQ multiplex PCR, while the TCRdb copy is restricted to in-frame clones and leaves out a portion. The sample lists about 580,000 clones, about 98% seen once, with 0.25% to 0.35% in the top ten. Specimen: naive CD8+ T cells sorted from blood. These receptors all stem from a young man in good health.

Of note for this clone: This same CDR3 is encoded by further DNA sequences in the sample. The V call is TRBV7-9, the J call TRBJ2-7; D not resolved. Trimming pared 0 bases from V and 2 bases from J, leaving 2 bases between. Germline V gives CDR1 SEHNR, CDR2 FQNEAQ (reference sequence). This CDR3 is 12 amino acids long. The CDR3 nucleotides read TGTGCCAGCAGCTTAGCTACCTACGAGCAGTACTTC. It codes for CASSLATYEQYF. The entire variable domain, with the rest obtained from reference TRBV7-9 and TRBJ2-7, is as follows: DTGVSQNPRHKITKRGQNVTFRCDPISEHNRLYWYRQTLGQGPEFLTYFQNEAQLEKSRLLSDRFSAERPKGSFSTLEIQRTEQGDSAMYLCASSLATYEQYFGPGTRLTVT.

The chain combines TRBV27 with TRBJ2-5, with 9 bases identical to TRBD2. V gave up 1 base and J gave up 10 bases; unmatched junction bases: 10. CDR1 and CDR2 from the germline V gene are MNHEY and SMNVEV (reference sequence). This CDR3 comprises 15 residues. The CDR3 sequence: CASSLYRTSALNQYF. The CDR3 DNA reads as TGTGCCAGCAGTTTATACAGGACTAGCGCCCTGAACCAGTACTTC.

The V call is TRBV19, the J call TRBJ2-2; 11 nucleotides align to TRBD2. The CDR3 consists of 16 residues. Trimming took 3 bases from V and 5 from J; bases not matched to a gene: 5. From germline, CDR1 is LNHDA and CDR2 SQIVND (reference sequence). CDR3: CASSIVSGRGTGELFF. The CDR3 nucleotides are TGTGCCAGTAGTATTGTTAGCGGGAGGGGGACCGGGGAGCTGTTTTTT.

V is TRBV4-3 and J is TRBJ2-6; weak D call: TRBD2 (5 bases). The CDR3 has 18 residues. The germline gives CDR1 LGHNA, CDR2 YSLEER. V gave up 0 bases and J gave up 1 base, with 13 bases separating them. This chain's CDR3 is CASSQDALDFSGANVLTF. The CDR3 nucleotides read TGCGCCAGCAGCCAAGACGCCCTGGACTTTTCTGGGGCCAACGTCCTGACTTTC.

The chain joins TRBV16 to TRBJ1-5; unclear D gene. V lost 4 bases, J lost 11 bases, and 9 bases lay in between. This CDR3 spans 11 amino acids. Germline V lookup: CDR1 KGHSY, CDR2 FQNENV. For the CDR3, the DNA is TGTGCCAGCAGCCCCCACGAGGCCCAGCATTTT. Residues: CASSPHEAQHF.

The genes are TRBV7-9 and TRBJ1-2, with 10 bases fitting TRBD1. CDR1 and CDR2 from the germline V gene are SEHNR and FQNEAQ (reference sequence). The CDR3 contains 15 residues. V lost 4 bases and J lost 4; bases outside the gene matches: 6. The CDR3 loop is CASSSSDRGTYGYTF. CDR3 nucleotides: TGTGCCAGCAGCTCCTCGGACAGGGGGACCTATGGCTACACCTTC. Filled out from reference TRBV7-9 and TRBJ1-2, the complete variable domain reads DTGVSQNPRHKITKRGQNVTFRCDPISEHNRLYWYRQTLGQGPEFLTYFQNEAQLEKSRLLSDRFSAERPKGSFSTLEIQRTEQGDSAMYLCASSSSDRGTYGYTFGSGTRLTVV.

V usage is TRBV5-1 and J usage is TRBJ2-3; 7 bases are shared with TRBD1. J was trimmed by 2 bases and V by 3 bases; bases with no gene match: 6. The length of the CDR3 is 15 residues. Germline-derived CDR1 and CDR2 are SGHRS and YFSETQ. CDR3 region: CASSSQGYTTDTQYF. As DNA, the CDR3 is TGCGCCAGCAGCTCACAGGGGTACACCACAGATACGCAGTATTTT. Together with reference TRBV5-1 and TRBJ2-3, the CDR3 gives the full variable domain: KAGVTQTPRYLIKTRGQQVTLSCSPISGHRSVSWYQQTPGQGLQFLFEYFSETQRNKGNFPGRFSGRQFSNSRSEMNVSTLELGDSALYLCASSSQGYTTDTQYFGPGTRLTVL.

This clone was seen a single time. The V and J genes are TRBV29-1 and TRBJ2-3; D is possibly TRBD2 (5 bases). This CDR3 spans 10 amino acids. V lost 6 bases to trimming and J lost 7 bases, with 8 bases between them. The germline V gene encodes CDR1 SQVTM and CDR2 ANQGSEA. The CDR3 is CSVRGYTQYF. Here the CDR3 DNA reads TGCAGCGTCCGAGGGTATACGCAGTATTTT.

This chain uses TRBV5-1 with TRBJ2-3; D call uncertain. V was pared by 2 bases and J by 3 bases, with 10 bases between. The CDR3 contains 14 residues. From germline, CDR1 is SGHRS and CDR2 YFSETQ. CDR3 nucleotides: TGCGCCAGCAGCTTAGCCATCGGAACAGATACGCAGTATTTT. Translating gives CASSLAIGTDTQYF.

The rearrangement links TRBV6-4 to TRBJ2-3, with 12 bases aligning to TRBD2. V gave up 3 bases and J gave up 7 bases; unmatched junction bases: 5. The CDR3 runs to 15 residues. Germline V gene data show CDR1 as MRHNA and CDR2 as SNTAGT. The CDR3: CASSELAGGPHTQYF. The CDR3 DNA reads as TGTGCCAGCAGTGAGCTAGCGGGAGGGCCTCATACGCAGTATTTT.

The CDR3 sequence is CASSAPLGAEFYEQYF. CDR3 nucleotide sequence: TGTGCCAGCAGCGCCCCTCTGGGAGCGGAGTTCTACGAGCAGTACTTC. The V gene is TRBV7-9, the J gene TRBJ2-7, with D maybe TRBD2 (5 bases). The CDR3 extends over 16 amino acids. With 5 bases removed from V and 3 bases from J, the gap between germline ends came to 20 bases. CDR1 and CDR2 from the germline V gene are SEHNR and FQNEAQ (reference sequence). Complete variable domain (other parts from reference TRBV7-9 and TRBJ2-7): DTGVSQNPRHKITKRGQNVTFRCDPISEHNRLYWYRQTLGQGPEFLTYFQNEAQLEKSRLLSDRFSAERPKGSFSTLEIQRTEQGDSAMYLCASSAPLGAEFYEQYFGPGTRLTVT.

The chain is built from TRBV11-2 and TRBJ2-2; 14 bases fit TRBD2. Germline loops: CDR1 SGHAT, CDR2 FQNNGV. The junction had 3 bases not matched to a gene; V was cut back by 3 bases and J by 6 bases. This CDR3 spans 16 amino acids. Here the CDR3 reads CASSLGLAGVSGELFF. For the CDR3, the DNA is TGTGCCAGCAGCTTGGGACTAGCGGGAGTATCCGGGGAGCTGTTTTTT.

The chain uses TRBV5-5 and TRBJ2-1; TRBD2 aligns across 12 bases. With 4 bases clipped from V and 9 bases from J, the junction kept 8 bases outside the gene matches. Germline assignment: CDR1 SGHKS and CDR2 YYEKEE (reference sequence). This CDR3 region has 15 residues. CDR3 coding DNA: TGTGCCAGCAGCCTGAGACTAGCGGGAGAGGCTGAGCAGTTCTTC. Translating it yields CASSLRLAGEAEQFF.

The chain combines TRBV27 with TRBJ2-5; the D gene is possibly TRBD1 (6 bases). This CDR3 comprises 18 residues. The germline V gene encodes CDR1 MNHEY and CDR2 SMNVEV (reference sequence). Trimming stripped 0 bases from V and 5 bases from J, with 22 bases between. In DNA form, the CDR3 reads TGTGCCAGCAGTTTATCAGCCGGTGCAGGGGTGGGTTTGGAGACCCAGTACTTC. Translation gives CASSLSAGAGVGLETQYF.

A note on this clone: Other DNA sequences from this sample encode an identical CDR3 as well. The V gene is TRBV28, the J gene TRBJ2-7; D gene uncertain. Germline V CDR1 and CDR2: MDHEN, SYDVKM. Trimming shortened V by 2 bases and J by 7 bases, and 6 bases separated the two germline ends. The length of the CDR3 is 11 residues. CDR3: CASSLVGEQYF. The CDR3 bases are TGTGCCAGCAGTTTAGTGGGGGAGCAGTACTTC.

V and J are TRBV5-1 and TRBJ1-3; D might be TRBD1 (5 bases). The CDR3 length is 18 residues. Deletions cut 4 bases from V and 0 bases from J, with 20 bases between. CDR1 SGHRS and CDR2 YFSETQ come from the germline V gene. The CDR3 DNA reads as TGCGCCAGCAGCCGACCACAGGATACAGTCAGCTCTGGAAACACCATATATTTT. This encodes CASSRPQDTVSSGNTIYF.

The chain couples TRBV14 to TRBJ2-7, with D perhaps TRBD1 (5 bases). There are 14 residues in the CDR3. V lost 6 bases and J 5 bases, leaving 17 bases between the germline ends. Germline CDR1 SGHDN, CDR2 FVKESK. CDR3 sequence reads: CASSLRGSPHEQYF. CDR3 bases: TGTGCCAGCAGTCTAAGGGGATCTCCCCACGAGCAGTACTTC. The whole variable domain, filled in from reference TRBV14 and TRBJ2-7, reads EAGVTQFPSHSVIEKGQTVTLRCDPISGHDNLYWYRRVMGKEIKFLLHFVKESKQDESGMPNNRFLAERTGGTYSTLKVQPAELEDSGVYFCASSLRGSPHEQYFGPGTRLTVT.

In the case of this clone: One junction end disagrees with the germline gene, perhaps due to a read error. V usage is TRBV9 and J usage is TRBJ2-1; D perhaps matches TRBD1 (6 bases). This CDR3 contains 17 residues. Germline-derived CDR1 and CDR2 are SGDLS and YYNGEE. CDR3 DNA: TGTGCCAGCAGCGTAGCGACGATCAGGGGTTCCTACAGTGAGCAGTTCTTC. This translates into CASSVATIRGSYSEQFF. The full variable domain, completed using reference TRBV9 and TRBJ2-1, is DSGVTQTPKHLITATGQRVTLRCSPRSGDLSVYWYQQSLDQGLQFLIQYYNGEERAKGNILERFSAQQFPDLHSELNLSSLELGDSALYFCASSVATIRGSYSEQFFGPGTRLTVL.

This chain joins TRBV7-2 and TRBJ2-1; D is unresolved. Germline lookup yields CDR1 SGHTA and CDR2 FQGNSA. This CDR3 has 15 amino acids. V lost 5 bases and J 3 bases, leaving 14 bases between the germline ends. For the CDR3, the DNA is TGTGCCAGCAGCGGGGTAGGGCGGTTCTACAATGAGCAGTTCTTC. Translated: CASSGVGRFYNEQFF. Using reference TRBV7-2 and TRBJ2-1 for the parts outside the CDR3, the full variable domain is GAGVSQSPSNKVTEKGKDVELRCDPISGHTALYWYRQSLGQGLEFLIYFQGNSAPDKSGLPSDRFSAERTGGSVSTLTIQRTQQEDSAVYLCASSGVGRFYNEQFFGPGTRLTVL.

This chain joins TRBV27 and TRBJ1-6, with 9 bases aligning to TRBD1. J gave up 12 bases and V 6 bases, and 6 bases lay outside the gene matches. In germline, CDR1 is MNHEY, CDR2 SMNVEV (reference sequence). The CDR3 is 13 residues long. CDR3 in DNA: TGTGCCAGCAGCCTACAGGGGGCCAGACCCCTCCACTTT. This sequence encodes CASSLQGARPLHF.

This sequence joins TRBV5-4 and TRBJ2-1; 7 bases map to TRBD2. V shed 5 bases and J 2 bases; nucleotides not matched to a gene: 7. The CDR3 runs to 15 residues. The germline V gene encodes CDR1 SGHNT and CDR2 YYREEE (reference sequence). Here the CDR3 reads CASRYSGLAYNEQFF. The CDR3 region has the DNA TGTGCCAGCAGATATAGCGGACTAGCCTACAATGAGCAGTTCTTC.

The rearrangement links TRBV7-2 to TRBJ2-7, with TRBD1 matching over 10 bases. This CDR3 comprises 15 residues. The V gene end was trimmed by 5 bases and the J gene end by 2 bases; junction bases not matched to a gene: 6. CDR1 and CDR2 from the germline V gene are SGHTA and FQGNSA. CDR3 DNA: TGTGCCAGCAGCCCACCGGGACAGGGGACCTACGAGCAGTACTTC. It yields the protein CASSPPGQGTYEQYF.

The CDR3 spells CASSLASPQGESSYEQYF. As DNA, the CDR3 is TGTGCCAGCAGCTTAGCTTCGCCGCAGGGCGAAAGCTCCTACGAGCAGTACTTC. The rearrangement joins TRBV7-9 to TRBJ2-7, with D perhaps TRBD1 (5 bases). The CDR3 is 18 residues long. Germline assignment: CDR1 SEHNR and CDR2 FQNEAQ (reference sequence). Between the trimmed V and J ends, which lost 0 bases and 0 bases, there was a span of 18 bases.